Below, one T cell receptor (beta chain) is given with its context. Trimming shortened V by 0 bases and J by 4 bases, and 10 bases separated the two germline ends. Germline V gene data show CDR1 as MGHDK and CDR2 as SYGVNS. This CDR3 is 14 amino acids long. Some clones are missing from TCRdb's copy, which holds only in-frame ones; the method was immunoSEQ multiplex PCR. The sample holds around 100,000 clones, 91% seen once. The entry originates in a study of T cell changes during pregnancy in multiple sclerosis. The chain employs TRBV25-1 and TRBJ2-7; D not resolved. The sample in question was peripheral blood, obtained in the second trimester of pregnancy. This clonotype was obtained from a female donor with multiple sclerosis, enrolled in a pregnancy study. The CDR3 is CASSEYTSSYEQYF. CDR3 bases: TGTGCCAGCAGTGAATATACAAGTTCATACGAGCAGTACTTC.